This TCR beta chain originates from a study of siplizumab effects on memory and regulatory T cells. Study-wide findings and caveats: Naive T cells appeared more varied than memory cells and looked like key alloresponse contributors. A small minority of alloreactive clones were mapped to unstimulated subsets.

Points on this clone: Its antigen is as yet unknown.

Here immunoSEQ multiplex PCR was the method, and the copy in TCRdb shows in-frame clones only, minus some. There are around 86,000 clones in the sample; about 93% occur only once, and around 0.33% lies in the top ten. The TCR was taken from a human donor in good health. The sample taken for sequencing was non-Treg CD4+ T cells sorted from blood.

This chain's CDR3 is CAWSVLGKNSLKHF. The CDR3, as DNA: TGTGCCTGGAGTGTACTGGGAAAGAACAGCCTCAAGCATTTT. The gene calls are TRBV30 and TRBJ1-5; D not resolved. There are 14 residues in the CDR3. Trimming removed 0 bases from V and 14 bases from J, with 20 bases in between. The germline V gene encodes CDR1 GTSNPN and CDR2 SVGIG (reference sequence).